These 26 T cell receptor beta chains were sequenced from one sample in a study of blood T cell repertoires in COVID-19. Sequencing used immunoSEQ multiplex PCR; TCRdb keeps in-frame clones, though not all of them. The table lists about 120,000 clones, 80% to 90% of them singletons. Material for sequencing was peripheral blood. These receptors were taken from a woman in her 70s with acute or convalescent COVID-19.

The chain links TRBV28 to TRBJ2-2; no reliable D call. Trimming took off 1 base at V and 6 bases at J, with 12 bases between the two ends. The CDR3 contains 15 residues. Germline CDR1 reads MDHEN; CDR2 reads SYDVKM. The CDR3: CASSLLSLVPGELFF. The CDR3 DNA reads as TGTGCCAGCAGTTTATTATCGCTAGTGCCCGGGGAGCTGTTTTTT. Complete variable domain (other parts from reference TRBV28 and TRBJ2-2): DVKVTQSSRYLVKRTGEKVFLECVQDMDHENMFWYRQDPGLGLRLIYFSYDVKMKEKGDIPEGYSVSREKKERFSLILESASTNQTSMYLCASSLLSLVPGELFFGEGSRLTVL.

This sequence joins TRBV10-3 and TRBJ1-2; 8 bases match TRBD1. V gave up 0 bases and J gave up 3 bases; unmatched junction bases: 0. The CDR3 covers 14 residues. The germline V gene encodes CDR1 ENHRY and CDR2 SYGVKD. Written as DNA, the CDR3 is TGTGCCATCAGTGAGTCGGACAGGGACTATGGCTACACCTTC. The encoded protein is CAISESDRDYGYTF.

This chain joins TRBV7-6 and TRBJ2-1, with TRBD2 matching 10 bases. CDR1 and CDR2 (germline): SGHVS, FNYEAQ. The length of the CDR3 is 17 residues. J lost 1 base, V lost 0 bases, and 3 bases had no gene match. CDR3 sequence reads: CASSLAIAGGSYNEQFF. The CDR3 DNA sequence: TGTGCCAGCAGCTTAGCTATAGCGGGGGGATCCTACAATGAGCAGTTCTTC.

The rearrangement joins TRBV28 to TRBJ1-5; D unresolved. This CDR3 region has 13 residues. Germline loops: CDR1 MDHEN, CDR2 SYDVKM. Deletions cut 6 bases from V and 4 bases from J, with 10 bases between. DNA for the CDR3: TGTGCCAGCAGGGCCCCGGGGAATCAGCCCCAGCATTTT. Encoded protein: CASRAPGNQPQHF.

V gene TRBV15 combines with J gene TRBJ2-3; 9 nucleotides agree with TRBD1. Trimming at V came to 1 base and at J to 3 bases, leaving 8 bases not matched to a gene. This CDR3 has 17 amino acids. Germline loops: CDR1 LNHNV, CDR2 YYDKDF (reference sequence). The CDR3 loop is CATSRGQAGQGTDTQYF. In nucleotides, the CDR3 is TGTGCCACCAGCAGAGGTCAAGCGGGACAGGGTACAGATACGCAGTATTTT.

The chain uses TRBV3-1 (or the pseudogene TRBV3-2) and TRBJ1-1, with a weak D call TRBD1 (5 bases). The CDR3 loop spans 12 amino acids. Germline lookup yields CDR1 LGHDT and CDR2 YNNKEL (reference sequence). Trimming shortened V by 5 bases and J by 5 bases, and 9 bases separated the two germline ends. The CDR3 sequence: CASSTQGTEAFF. In nucleotides, the CDR3 is TGTGCCAGCAGCACCCAGGGAACTGAAGCTTTCTTT.

This clone was seen a handful of times. The genes are TRBV28 and TRBJ1-1; D is uncertain. The CDR3 contains 15 residues. Germline assignment: CDR1 MDHEN and CDR2 SYDVKM. Between the trimmed V and J ends, which lost 6 bases and 0 bases, there was a span of 14 bases. The chain's CDR3 is CASREPPAVNTEAFF. CDR3 DNA: TGTGCCAGCAGAGAACCCCCGGCGGTGAACACTGAAGCTTTCTTT.

The genes are TRBV12-3 or TRBV12-4 and TRBJ1-1; D is uncertain. Trimming shortened V by 6 bases and J by 4 bases, and 12 bases separated the two germline ends. The CDR3 sequence is 13 residues long. The CDR3 sequence is CASSRGPATEAFF. CDR3 DNA: TGTGCCAGCAGCCGCGGGCCTGCCACTGAAGCTTTCTTT.

V and J are TRBV5-1 and TRBJ1-1; D is undetermined. Trimming shortened V by 4 bases and J by 0 bases, and 7 bases separated the two germline ends. Germline V gene lookup returns CDR1 SGHRS and CDR2 YFSETQ. The CDR3 consists of 13 residues. The CDR3 loop is CASSPRVNTEAFF. The CDR3 coding sequence is TGCGCCAGCAGCCCCCGGGTGAACACTGAAGCTTTCTTT.

The chain employs TRBV5-6 and TRBJ2-7, with 9 bases fitting TRBD1. The J segment lost 4 bases and the V segment lost 1 base, leaving 6 bases of the junction unmatched. The CDR3 is 15 residues long. CDR1 is SGHDT and CDR2 is YYEEEE in the germline V gene. CDR3: CASSLSGQGGYEQYF. The CDR3 bases are TGTGCCAGCAGCTTGTCGGGACAGGGCGGGTACGAGCAGTACTTC.

The rearrangement links TRBV7-2 to TRBJ2-1, with TRBD2 identical over 10 bases. V trimming: 1 base; J trimming: 7 bases; junction bases outside the gene matches: 7. The CDR3 sequence is 16 residues long. Germline CDR1 and CDR2: SGHTA and FQGNSA. As DNA, the CDR3 is TGTGCCAGCAGCTTAGGAGCGGGGGGGCCGAGGAATGAGCAGTTCTTC. Amino acids: CASSLGAGGPRNEQFF.

This clone was observed a handful of times. The chain's CDR3 is CASSRPRGGSYNSPLHF. CDR3 nucleotide sequence: TGTGCCAGCAGCCGCCCCCGCGGGGGTTCCTATAATTCACCCCTCCACTTT. The rearrangement links TRBV2 to TRBJ1-6; the D gene is possibly TRBD1 (5 bases). Trimming pared 6 bases from V and 1 base from J, leaving 16 bases between. This CDR3 has 17 residues. The V gene's germline CDR1 is SNHLY and CDR2 FYNNEI.

The chain links TRBV7-3 to TRBJ1-1; 8 nucleotides match TRBD1. In germline, CDR1 is SGHTA, CDR2 FQGTGA. The length of the CDR3 is 15 residues. J was trimmed by 3 bases and V by 2 bases; bases with no gene match: 5. The CDR3 sequence is CASSLFGQGDTEAFF. The CDR3 coding sequence is TGTGCCAGCAGCTTATTCGGACAGGGAGACACTGAAGCTTTCTTT.

J is TRBJ1-2 and V is TRBV6-5; tentatively, D is TRBD1 (5 bases). V gave up 10 bases and J gave up 8 bases, with 17 bases separating them. Germline V gives CDR1 MNHEY, CDR2 SVGAGI. The CDR3 contains 12 residues. The CDR3 sequence: CATLVGGRGYTF. CDR3 DNA: TGTGCCACCCTAGTGGGGGGTAGAGGCTACACCTTC.

The DNA of the CDR3 is TGCGCCAGCAGCCAAGATTTCAGGTCAAGGTTTGGCAGTCAGCCCCAGCATTTT. This codes for CASSQDFRSRFGSQPQHF. V is TRBV4-1 and J is TRBJ1-5; D is uncertain. CDR3 length equals 18 residues. CDR1 is MGHRA, CDR2 YSYEKL, per germline. V gave up 0 bases and J gave up 6 bases, with 21 bases separating them.

J is TRBJ2-4 and V is TRBV23-1, with 9 nucleotides matching TRBD2. TRBV23-1 has ORF status, its function being uncertain. The length of the CDR3 is 17 residues. The V gene end was trimmed by 4 bases and the J gene end by 0 bases; junction bases not matched to a gene: 7. The CDR3 protein is CASSRGGELLAKNIQYF. The DNA for the CDR3 is TGCGCCAGCAGTCGCGGGGGGGAGCTACTAGCCAAAAACATTCAGTACTTC.

The table lists this clone with a count of one. The chain has TRBV3-1 (or the pseudogene TRBV3-2) and TRBJ1-2; TRBD1 matches at 8 bases. The length of the CDR3 is 15 residues. With 4 bases clipped from V and 1 base from J, the junction kept 5 bases outside the gene matches. Germline assignment: CDR1 LGHDT and CDR2 YNNKEL (reference sequence). CDR3 loop: CASSPQGALNYGYTF. CDR3 in DNA: TGTGCCAGCAGCCCCCAGGGGGCACTTAACTATGGCTACACCTTC.

The V and J genes are TRBV6-6 and TRBJ2-5, with D possibly TRBD1 on 5 matching bases. CDR3 length equals 12 residues. CDR1 MNHNY and CDR2 SVGAGI come from the germline V gene (reference sequence). V gave up 6 bases and J gave up 7 bases, with 12 bases separating them. CDR3 amino acids: CASSRDSPTQYF. The CDR3 nucleotides are TGTGCCAGCAGCAGAGACAGCCCGACCCAGTACTTC.

This clone was counted a single time. The chain joins TRBV2 to TRBJ1-5; TRBD1 agrees at 8 bases. V shed 4 bases, J shed 6 bases, and the junction held 8 bases outside the gene matches. The V gene's germline CDR1 is SNHLY and CDR2 FYNNEI. The CDR3 is 15 residues long. In nucleotides, the CDR3 is TGTGCCAGCAGTGGACCGGGACAGGAGACTCAGCCCCAGCATTTT. This encodes CASSGPGQETQPQHF.

A single count supports this clone. The chain recombines TRBV6-5 with TRBJ1-1; tentatively, D is TRBD1 (5 bases). This CDR3 is built from 14 residues. In germline, CDR1 is MNHEY, CDR2 SVGAGI. Trimming removed 6 bases at V and 6 bases at J, with 17 bases between. CDR3 protein: CASSRIGGLAEAFF. DNA for the CDR3: TGTGCCAGCAGCCGAATCGGGGGATTGGCTGAAGCTTTCTTT.

The chain combines TRBV6-5 with TRBJ1-6; the match to TRBD1 covers 8 bases. The ends lost 4 bases at V and 8 bases at J; junction bases unmatched: 1. This CDR3 spans 13 amino acids. The germline V gene has CDR1 MNHEY and CDR2 SVGAGI. This chain's CDR3 is CASSSQGDSPLHF. The CDR3 DNA reads TGTGCCAGCAGTTCACAGGGGGATTCACCCCTCCACTTT.

The chain couples TRBV19 to TRBJ1-6, with D unresolved. The V end lost 5 bases, the J end lost 0 bases, and 11 bases lay between the germline ends. CDR3 length: 16 amino acids. Germline CDR1 LNHDA, CDR2 SQIVND (reference sequence). The DNA of the CDR3 is TGTGCCAGTAGTGCCCTCGGGAGCTCCTATAATTCACCCCTCCACTTT. Translated, it gives CASSALGSSYNSPLHF. The variable domain in full, completed from reference TRBV19 and TRBJ1-6, reads DGGITQSPKYLFRKEGQNVTLSCEQNLNHDAMYWYRQDPGQGLRLIYYSQIVNDFQKGDIAEGYSVSREKKESFPLTVTSAQKNPTAFYLCASSALGSSYNSPLHFGNGTRLTVT.

The V and J genes are TRBV3-1 (or the pseudogene TRBV3-2) and TRBJ2-3, with 11 positions matching TRBD2. The trim removed 0 bases at V and 2 bases at J, leaving 1 base unmatched. The CDR3 has 16 residues. Germline assignment: CDR1 LGHDT and CDR2 YNNKEL (reference sequence). CDR3 sequence (DNA): TGTGCCAGCAGCCAAGATAGCGGGGGGGCCACAGATACGCAGTATTTT. This sequence encodes CASSQDSGGATDTQYF.

This clone appeared once. The chain has TRBV18 and TRBJ1-5; 7 nucleotides line up with TRBD1. The CDR3 has 14 amino acids. The V gene's germline CDR1 is KGHSH and CDR2 LQKENI. J lost 2 bases, V lost 6 bases, and 4 bases had no gene match. CDR3: CASSTGSGNQPQHF. Written as DNA, the CDR3 is TGTGCCAGCTCGACAGGGTCCGGCAATCAGCCCCAGCATTTT.

This clone occurred a few times. The CDR3 nucleotides are TGTGCCAGCAGTACACCGGGACAACTTCGGAATCAGCCCCAGCATTTT. Translation gives CASSTPGQLRNQPQHF. This chain uses TRBV28 with TRBJ1-5; D is possibly TRBD1 (6 bases). Germline loops: CDR1 MDHEN, CDR2 SYDVKM. The CDR3 sequence is 16 residues long. V was shortened by 5 bases and J by 4 bases, with 18 bases between the two germline ends.

The chain carries TRBV2 and TRBJ1-4, with D hard to call. Germline V gene lookup returns CDR1 SNHLY and CDR2 FYNNEI. Trimming left V 6 bases short and J 8 bases short, with 13 bases between. CDR3 size: 13 residues. CDR3 sequence reads: CASRDFAGEKLFF. The DNA of the CDR3 is TGTGCCAGCAGGGACTTCGCCGGGGAAAAACTGTTTTTT.